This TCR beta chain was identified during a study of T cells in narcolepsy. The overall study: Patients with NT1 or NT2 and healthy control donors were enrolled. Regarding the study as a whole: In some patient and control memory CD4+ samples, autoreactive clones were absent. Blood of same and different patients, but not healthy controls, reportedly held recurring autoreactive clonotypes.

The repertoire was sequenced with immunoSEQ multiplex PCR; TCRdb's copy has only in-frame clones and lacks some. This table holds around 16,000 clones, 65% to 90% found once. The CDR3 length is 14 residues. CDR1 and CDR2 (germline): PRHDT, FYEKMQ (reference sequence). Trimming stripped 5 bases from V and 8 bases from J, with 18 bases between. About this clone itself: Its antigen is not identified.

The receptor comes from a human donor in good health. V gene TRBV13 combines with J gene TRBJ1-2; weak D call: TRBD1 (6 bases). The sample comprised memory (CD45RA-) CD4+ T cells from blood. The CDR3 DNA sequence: TGTGCCAGCAGCCTGAGGGGGGCCTCTTGGGGCTACACCTTC. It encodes CASSLRGASWGYTF.